This T cell receptor beta chain stems from a study of T cells in Graves' hyperthyroidism and ophthalmopathy. The study's findings and limits: Stable hyperthyroidism was separated from ophthalmopathy by a model based on 13 V-J features.

When ophthalmopathy did not progress within 18 months, Graves' hyperthyroidism was considered stable. Any patient presenting with uncontrolled infection, other autoimmune disease, pregnancy or lactation was left out. About 10 ml fresh peripheral blood yielded the PBMCs. With respect to this clonotype: What it binds is unknown.

Amplification yielded TCR beta CDR3 regions, with RNA transcripts as the source. A set of HTBI primers served as the primers for a first-round RT-PCR of the TCR CDR3. TCRdb used MiXCR to reprocess the multiplex PCR reads, holding one entry per CDR3 protein. This sample yields hundreds of thousands of distinct CDR3 sequences, of which 15% to 19% are seen a single time; roughly 7.4% belongs to the top ten. The sample taken for sequencing was blood. The TCR sequence derives from a woman younger than 30 with Graves' hyperthyroidism.

This CDR3 reads CASSLGQGAGAFF. In DNA form, the CDR3 reads TGTGCCAGCAGTTTAGGACAGGGGGCTGGAGCTTTCTTT. The V and J genes are TRBV12-3 or TRBV12-4 and TRBJ1-1, with TRBD1 matching 10 bases. V shed 1 base, J shed 10 bases, and the junction held 3 bases outside the gene matches. The CDR3 spans 13 residues.